The 18 T cell receptor beta chains listed next were all sequenced from one sample in a study of tumor-infiltrating lymphocytes in primary liver carcinoma. Starting material of around 490 ng total RNA yielded TCR beta cDNA via a constant-region primer. Investigators got TCR beta libraries out of three nested multiplex PCR rounds, done with slightly modified ARM-PCR. For 10 cycles apiece, the opening two PCR rounds ran with TRBV1-TRBV30 forward primers and a C-beta reverse primer. MiXCR, run by TCRdb on the multiplex PCR reads, gives a single entry per CDR3 protein. The profile shows 40,000 to 60,000 distinct CDR3 sequences, 70% to 85% of them singletons. Unsorted bulk tissue, roughly 20-32 mg of it, served as the source for co-extraction of RNA and DNA. The sequencing sample was made of liver tumor tissue from sampling region 5. Subset denoted: tumor region T5, tumor centre. These receptors were taken from a man in his forties with primary liver carcinoma and hepatitis B virus infection.

A note on this clonotype: An end of the junction differs from the germline gene, which may be a read error. This chain uses TRBV6-5 with TRBJ2-6; TRBD1 matches 8 bases. CDR1 MNHEY and CDR2 SVGAGI come from the germline V gene. This CDR3 comprises 18 residues. CDR3 residues: CTSSLWTGRKAGANVLTF. The CDR3 nucleotides are TGTACCAGCAGTCTTTGGACAGGGAGGAAAGCTGGGGCCAACGTACTGACTTTC.

With regard to this clonotype: A read error is possible here, since a much larger clone lies one base away. The CDR3 is CASSLGFVSGPPRAEQYF. CDR3 DNA sequence: TGTGCCAGCAGCTTAGGTTTTGTATCTGGCCCGCCCCGGGCGGAGCAGTACTTC. The chain couples TRBV7-9 to TRBJ2-7; D is unresolved. The germline V gene has CDR1 SEHNR and CDR2 FQNEAQ (reference sequence). Trimming stripped 1 base from V and 7 bases from J, with 26 bases between. This CDR3 has 18 amino acids.

This clonotype appeared a single time. The gene calls are TRBV11-2 and TRBJ2-3, with D possibly TRBD2 on 5 matching bases. This CDR3 is built from 15 residues. Trimming removed 10 bases from V and 4 bases from J, with 21 bases in between. Germline V gene lookup returns CDR1 SGHAT and CDR2 FQNNGV. CDR3: CAMRPGSGEADTQYF. In DNA, the CDR3 is TGTGCCATGAGGCCCGGGTCCGGGGAAGCAGATACGCAGTATTTT.

This clonotype was detected once. No conserved phenylalanine or tryptophan ends this CDR3, so it is likely a read error. V gene TRBV11-2 combines with J gene TRBJ2-7, with D unclear. This CDR3 is 14 amino acids long. Germline loops: CDR1 SGHAT, CDR2 FQNNGV. The CDR3 region has the DNA TGTGCCATCAGCTTAACTGACACTGCCTATGAGCAGTACTAC. As protein: CAISLTDTAYEQYY.

Remarks on this clonotype: One junction end disagrees with the germline gene, perhaps due to a read error. The rearrangement joins TRBV7-7 to TRBJ2-5, with a tentative D call TRBD1 (6 bases). Per germline, CDR1 SSHAT and CDR2 FNYEAQ (reference sequence). The CDR3 has 14 amino acids. The CDR3 reads CASSLGRGQETQCF. In DNA form, the CDR3 reads TGTGCTAGCAGCTTAGGCAGGGGCCAAGAGACCCAGTGCTTC.

Points on this clonotype: A read error may account for a junction end that differs from germline. V usage is TRBV7-8 and J usage is TRBJ2-5; D unclear. The CDR3 consists of 14 residues. Germline CDR1 is SGHVS and CDR2 is FQNEAQ. The CDR3 here is CVSSLGCNRETQYF. CDR3 DNA: TGTGTCAGCAGCTTAGGGTGTAATCGGGAGACCCAGTACTTC. The full variable domain, rest sourced from reference TRBV7-8 and TRBJ2-5, is GAGVSQSPRYKVAKRGQDVALRCDPISGHVSLFWYQQALGQGPEFLTYFQNEAQLDKSGLPSDRFFAERPEGSVSTLKIQRTQQEDSAVYLCVSSLGCNRETQYFGPGTRLLVL.

This clonotype was picked up many times. The chain employs TRBV6-5 and TRBJ1-1, with TRBD1 matching 8 bases. The CDR3 runs to 14 residues. J was trimmed by 6 bases and V by 4 bases; bases with no gene match: 7. Germline lookup yields CDR1 MNHEY and CDR2 SVGAGI. CDR3 loop: CASSWETGAAEAFF. CDR3 DNA: TGTGCCAGCAGTTGGGAGACAGGGGCGGCTGAAGCTTTCTTT.

Comments on this clonotype: This may stem from a read error, because a much larger clone lies one nucleotide away. V gene TRBV24-1 combines with J gene TRBJ2-5, with D perhaps TRBD2 (6 bases). Per germline, CDR1 KGHDR and CDR2 SFDVKD. Trimming cost V 1 base and J 4 bases, with 18 bases left between them. The CDR3 is 17 amino acids. CDR3 sequence: CATSDFLAGRGRETQYF. The CDR3 DNA reads TGTGCCACCAGTGATTTCCTGGCGGGGAGAGGCCGAGAGACCCAGTACTTC.

This clonotype was observed at least ten times. This chain links TRBV30 with TRBJ1-5; 7 nucleotides match TRBD1. Trimming cost V 5 bases and J 0 bases; bases outside gene matches: 4. This CDR3 region has 14 residues. Germline V gene sequence: CDR1 GTSNPN, CDR2 SVGIG (reference sequence). The CDR3 here is CAWGQGDSNQPQHF. The CDR3 DNA is TGTGCCTGGGGGCAGGGGGATAGCAATCAGCCCCAGCATTTT. The variable domain in full, with the rest retrieved from reference TRBV30 and TRBJ1-5, is SQTIHQWPATLVQPVGSPLSLECTVEGTSNPNLYWYRQAAGRGLQLLFYSVGIGQISSEVPQNLSASRPQDRQFILSSKKLLLSDSGFYLCAWGQGDSNQPQHFGDGTRLSIL.

Of note for this clonotype: A much larger clone differs by one base, so this may be a read error. Here the CDR3 omits its conserved ending phenylalanine or tryptophan, so a read error is the likely source. The gene calls are TRBV5-6 and TRBJ2-7; 7 nucleotides align to TRBD2. Germline-derived CDR1 and CDR2 are SGHDT and YYEEEE. Trimming took 4 bases from V and 1 from J; bases not matched to a gene: 5. This CDR3 has 14 residues. In DNA form, the CDR3 reads TGTGCCAGCAGCCGAAGCGGGGTTTCCTACGAGCAGTACTTA. Its protein product is CASSRSGVSYEQYL.

Of note for this clonotype: With a much larger clone just one base away, this may be a read error. The genes are TRBV7-3 and TRBJ2-5; 7 nucleotides agree with TRBD2. V lost 5 bases and J lost 7; bases outside the gene matches: 13. This CDR3 comprises 15 residues. Germline loops: CDR1 SGHTA, CDR2 FQGTGA. The CDR3, as DNA: TGTGCCAGCAGCCCACAGCGGGAATCGTCGGGGACCCAGTACTTC. It specifies CASSPQRESSGTQYF. The full variable domain, its missing parts supplied by reference TRBV7-3 and TRBJ2-5, is GAGVSQTPSNKVTEKGKYVELRCDPISGHTALYWYRQSLGQGPEFLIYFQGTGAADDSGLPNDRFFAVRPEGSVSTLKIQRTERGDSAVYLCASSPQRESSGTQYFGPGTRLLVL.

The chain couples TRBV10-3 to TRBJ2-3; D gene unclear. V was pared by 4 bases and J by 7 bases, with 15 bases between. CDR3 length equals 14 residues. In germline, CDR1 is ENHRY, CDR2 SYGVKD. This chain's CDR3 is CAISGGAGTNTQYF. The CDR3 bases are TGTGCCATCAGTGGAGGCGCAGGTACGAATACGCAGTATTTT.

This clonotype was recorded once. The junction departs from the called germline gene at one end, perhaps through a read error. J is TRBJ2-5 and V is TRBV7-7, with D perhaps matching TRBD1 (6 bases). This CDR3 region has 14 residues. Germline CDR1 and CDR2: SSHAT and FNYEAQ (reference sequence). Here the CDR3 reads CASSLGRGQATQYF. The CDR3 DNA is TGTGCTAGCAGCTTAGGCAGGGGCCAAGCGACCCAGTACTTC.

Of note for this clonotype: One end of the junction varies from germline; a read error may be responsible. The rearrangement joins TRBV11-1 to TRBJ2-3; 7 bases agree with TRBD2. Germline V gene data show CDR1 as SGHAT and CDR2 as FQDESV (reference sequence). The length of the CDR3 is 16 residues. The CDR3 here is CASSLMTSTQTDKQYF. In nucleotides, the CDR3 is TGTGCCAGCAGCCTCATGACTAGCACACAAACAGATAAGCAGTATTTT.

A remark on this clonotype: At one of its ends the junction is not consistent with the germline gene, which may arise from a read error. The chain recombines TRBV12-3 or TRBV12-4 with TRBJ2-7; D is unclear. The CDR3 loop spans 14 amino acids. This CDR3 reads CASSLVFASYDQYF. As DNA, the CDR3 is TGTGCCAGCAGTTTAGTGTTTGCGTCCTACGATCAGTACTTC.

On this clonotype: This may arise from a read error, as a much more abundant clone is one base away. Lacking the conserved final phenylalanine or tryptophan, this CDR3 likely reflects a read error. The chain combines TRBV28 with TRBJ1-5; the match to TRBD1 covers 7 bases. The germline CDR1 and CDR2 sequences are MDHEN and SYDVKM. The CDR3 is 15 amino acids. Unmatched junction bases numbered 11, after V lost 6 bases and J lost 6 bases. The CDR3 protein is CASRLYTGESQPQHY. As DNA, the CDR3 is TGTGCCAGCAGGCTATATACAGGGGAAAGTCAGCCCCAGCATTAT.

This clonotype was seen ten or more times. The rearrangement uses TRBV6-1 and TRBJ2-7; 8 bases fit TRBD1. This CDR3 contains 14 residues. The germline V gene has CDR1 MNHNS and CDR2 SASEGT. Trimming at V came to 2 bases and at J to 2 bases, leaving 2 bases not matched to a gene. The CDR3 is CASSERGQAYEQYF. CDR3 nucleotides: TGTGCCAGCAGTGAACGGGGACAGGCCTACGAGCAGTACTTC.

This chain connects TRBV6-4 to TRBJ2-2; D perhaps matches TRBD2 (5 bases). Trimming pared 6 bases from V and 14 bases from J, leaving 25 bases between. The CDR3 has 15 amino acids. Germline-derived CDR1 and CDR2 are MRHNA and SNTAGT. The CDR3 protein is CASSPGLADTGKLFF. As DNA, the CDR3 is TGTGCCAGCAGCCCCGGGCTAGCAGATACCGGGAAACTGTTTTTT.